The text below deals with one TCR beta chain. This specimen comes from a study of blood T cell repertoires in COVID-19. Across the study: COVID-19 samples collected from the United States, Italy and Spain covered acute and convalescent phases.

This table comes from immunoSEQ multiplex PCR, and its TCRdb copy is limited to in-frame clones, with some not included. The table records some 310,000 clones, 90% of them present only once. Germline V gene data show CDR1 as SGHTA and CDR2 as FQGTGA. Between the trimmed V and J ends, which lost 5 bases and 5 bases, there was a span of 23 bases. CDR3 length equals 17 residues. This chain links TRBV7-3 with TRBJ2-3, with D possibly TRBD1 on 5 matching bases. Sequencing was done on a sample of peripheral blood. The source of this sequence is a woman aged 40 to 50 with COVID-19, enrolled during active disease. DNA of the CDR3: TGTGCCAGCAGCCAATGGGGCGATTCTGGGTATCAAGATACGCAGTATTTT. It translates to CASSQWGDSGYQDTQYF.